A selection of T cell receptor beta chains follows, all from one sample in a study of PD-L1 blockade in urothelial cancer. The table came from immunoSEQ multiplex PCR; TCRdb's copy has only in-frame clones and leaves some out. Here the sample spans approximately 65,000 clones, approximately 88% being singletons. Here the sequenced sample was PBMCs, taken around atezolizumab (anti-PD-L1) treatment. These TCRs come from a man aged 55 to 70 with urothelial cancer. Each CDR3 is given with its conserved first and last residue. The D gene is left open where the match is weak. Size is omitted from some rows. Given values are once, few, many or a class for expanded clones.

d_call,j_call,clone_size,cdr3_length,v_call,cdr3_nt,cdr3_aa
NA,TRBJ1-3,NA,14,TRBV4-2,TGTGCCAGCAGCCGTCAGGGTGCTGGAAACACCATATATTTT,CASSRQGAGNTIYF
TRBD1,TRBJ1-6,NA,19,TRBV23-1,TGCGCCAGCAGTCATTCGGGACAGATTAAGGCCAAATATAATTCACCCCTCCACTTT,CASSHSGQIKAKYNSPLHF
TRBD1,TRBJ2-5,NA,16,TRBV5-8,TGTGCCAGCAGTGACAGGGGGAGGCCGGCCAGAGAGACCCAGTACTTC,CASSDRGRPARETQYF
TRBD1,TRBJ2-2,NA,16,TRBV7-9,TGTGCCAGCAGCTCTGAGTCCGGGACAGGGGTCAGGGAGCTGTTTTTT,CASSSESGTGVRELFF
NA,TRBJ1-4,NA,14,TRBV7-9,TGTGCCAGCAGCTCTCAGGGTAGCAATGAAAAACTGTTTTTT,CASSSQGSNEKLFF
TRBD1,TRBJ2-2,NA,15,TRBV19,TGTGCCAGTAGCCCCGGGACAGGGACCACCGGGGAGCTGTTTTTT,CASSPGTGTTGELFF
TRBD1,TRBJ2-1,NA,14,TRBV6-5,TGTGCCAGCAGTTACTCGACAGGGAACAATGAGCAGTTCTTC,CASSYSTGNNEQFF
NA,TRBJ2-5,NA,14,TRBV5-1,TGCGCCAGCAGCTTGACCCAGGCTGGTGAGACCCAGTACTTC,CASSLTQAGETQYF
NA,TRBJ2-3,once,15,TRBV27,TGTGCCAGCAGTTTAGGTTTGCGAGGCGCGAATACGCAGTATTTT,CASSLGLRGANTQYF
TRBD1,TRBJ2-2,NA,16,TRBV5-1,TGCGCCAGCAGCCCCCAGGGGGCTGGTGACACCGGGGAGCTGTTTTTT,CASSPQGAGDTGELFF
TRBD2,TRBJ2-7,NA,15,TRBV28,TGTGCCAGCAGTTTAGGACTAGCGGGAGTCTCCGAGCAGTACTTC,CASSLGLAGVSEQYF
TRBD2,TRBJ2-1,NA,20,TRBV18,TGTGCCAGCTCACCAAATGGGATTAGCGGGGGGGCCGGATCCTACAATGAGCAGTTCTTC,CASSPNGISGGAGSYNEQFF
TRBD2,TRBJ2-3,NA,16,TRBV7-9,TGTGCCAGCACAATCTTAGCGGGAGTAAGGACAGATACGCAGTATTTT,CASTILAGVRTDTQYF
TRBD2,TRBJ2-1,once,16,TRBV18,TGTGCCAGCTCACCCCCCGGGGGGAGCTCCTACAATGAGCAGTTCTTC,CASSPPGGSSYNEQFF
NA,TRBJ1-1,NA,15,TRBV28,TGTGCCAGCAGTTTATACGGGGAGGGTAGCACTGAAGCTTTCTTT,CASSLYGEGSTEAFF
TRBD1,TRBJ2-4,NA,15,TRBV27,TGTGCCAGCAGCCAACCTCGGACAGGAAAAAACATTCAGTACTTC,CASSQPRTGKNIQYF
TRBD1,TRBJ2-5,NA,13,TRBV6-1,TGTGCCAGCAGTGGTGACAGGGGAGGGACCCAGTACTTC,CASSGDRGGTQYF
TRBD1,TRBJ2-3,NA,16,TRBV5-3,TGTGCCAGAAGCTTGATCGGGACAGGGGTCACAGATACGCAGTATTTT,CARSLIGTGVTDTQYF
NA,TRBJ1-5,NA,14,TRBV7-2,TGTGCCAGCAGCTCGGGGTCTGGCAATCAGCCCCAGCATTTT,CASSSGSGNQPQHF
TRBD2,TRBJ2-1,NA,13,TRBV9,TGTGCCAGCAGCCCCCGACTAGCGGGAGGGCCGTTCTTC,CASSPRLAGGPFF
TRBD1,TRBJ1-3,NA,12,TRBV10-3,TGTGCCATCAGGACAGGGTGGGACACCATATATTTT,CAIRTGWDTIYF
NA,TRBJ1-4,NA,14,TRBV27,TGTGCCAGCAGTTTACTGGGCGGGGATGAAAAACTGTTTTTT,CASSLLGGDEKLFF
TRBD2,TRBJ2-3,NA,18,TRBV13,TGTGCCAGCAGCCCTCCGGGACTAGCGGGAGGAATCGCAGATACGCAGTATTTT,CASSPPGLAGGIADTQYF
TRBD2,TRBJ2-7,NA,16,TRBV18,TGTGCCAGCTCACCACAGGAAGGGGGACTAGGAGGCGAGCAGTACTTC,CASSPQEGGLGGEQYF
NA,TRBJ1-2,NA,14,TRBV25-1,TGTGCCAGCAGTGATTATAACACCTACTATGGCTACACCTTC,CASSDYNTYYGYTF
TRBD1,TRBJ1-1,NA,16,TRBV5-1,TGCGCCAGCAGCCTCGGGACAGTCACACAGGGGACTGAAGCTTTCTTT,CASSLGTVTQGTEAFF
NA,TRBJ1-4,NA,15,TRBV5-4,TGTGCCAGCAGCTTGGCCTCCGACAGAAATGAAAAACTGTTTTTT,CASSLASDRNEKLFF
TRBD2,TRBJ2-1,NA,16,TRBV28,TGTGCCAGCACCCCATGGGTTCTAGCGGGATACAATGAGCAGTTCTTC,CASTPWVLAGYNEQFF
NA,TRBJ1-2,NA,13,TRBV6-5,TGTGCCAGCAGTTTTGTAGGACTTTATGGCTACACCTTC,CASSFVGLYGYTF
NA,TRBJ1-1,NA,16,TRBV27,TGTGCCAGCAGCGAATGGGCCCAACGGAGGGGCACTGAAGCTTTCTTT,CASSEWAQRRGTEAFF
TRBD1,TRBJ2-7,NA,15,TRBV6-6,TGTGCCAGCAGTTATCTCCAGGGGGCGACCTACGAGCAGTACTTC,CASSYLQGATYEQYF
TRBD1,TRBJ2-3,NA,15,TRBV7-9,TGTGCCAGCAGCGGGGGACAGACCTACACAGATACGCAGTATTTT,CASSGGQTYTDTQYF
NA,TRBJ2-5,once,17,TRBV7-5,TGTGTCAGAAGCTTAGAAGAACTGGGACAGGGGCAGGAGACCCAGTACTTC,CVRSLEELGQGQETQYF
TRBD1,TRBJ2-5,NA,15,TRBV9,TGTGCCAGCAGCCTTCGACAGGGGTTCAGGGAGACCCAGTACTTC,CASSLRQGFRETQYF
NA,TRBJ2-5,NA,16,TRBV7-8,TGTGCCAGCAGCTTAATAGACTGGCTTGGCAAGGAGACCCAGTACTTC,CASSLIDWLGKETQYF
TRBD1,TRBJ1-2,NA,15,TRBV2,TGTGCCAGCACCGAAAACGGGGACAGGGGACGAGGCTACACCTTC,CASTENGDRGRGYTF
NA,TRBJ2-1,NA,12,TRBV29-1,TGCAGCGCCGACAGGTTAGGCAATGAGCAGTTCTTC,CSADRLGNEQFF
TRBD2,TRBJ2-7,NA,15,TRBV7-2,TGTGCCAGCAGCTCTCAACTAGCGGGAGCGGCCGAGCAGTACTTC,CASSSQLAGAAEQYF
TRBD1,TRBJ2-2,NA,16,TRBV7-9,TGTGCCAGCAGCTTATTCGACAGGGGGCACACCGGGGAGCTGTTTTTT,CASSLFDRGHTGELFF
TRBD1,TRBJ1-1,once,14,TRBV6-1,TGTGCCAGCACTTTGGACAGGGTGGACACTGAAGCTTTCTTT,CASTLDRVDTEAFF
NA,TRBJ1-1,NA,15,TRBV7-3,TGTGCCAGCAGCTTAAGCCCAGGGAAACCCACTGAAGCTTTCTTT,CASSLSPGKPTEAFF
NA,TRBJ2-1,NA,13,TRBV7-2,TGTGCCAGCAGCTTAGACAGATACAATGAGCAGTTCTTC,CASSLDRYNEQFF
TRBD1,TRBJ1-5,NA,16,TRBV6-6,TGTGCCAGCAGTTCACTAGGACAGGGCTCCAATCAGCCCCAGCATTTT,CASSSLGQGSNQPQHF
TRBD1,TRBJ1-5,few,14,TRBV7-9,TGTGCCAGCAGCGTGACAGGGGAAGCTCAGCCCCAGCATTTT,CASSVTGEAQPQHF
TRBD1,TRBJ2-7,NA,15,TRBV7-9,TGTGCCAGCAGCCCAACGGGACAGGTCCGCAACGAGCAGTACTTC,CASSPTGQVRNEQYF
NA,TRBJ1-6,NA,13,TRBV2,TGTGCCAGCAGTGCGGAGACTAATTCACCCCTCCACTTT,CASSAETNSPLHF
NA,TRBJ1-3,NA,16,TRBV7-6,TGTGCCAGCAGCTTAGCTCCCGGGGACTCTGGAAACACCATATATTTT,CASSLAPGDSGNTIYF
NA,TRBJ2-6,NA,16,TRBV5-1,TGCGCCAGCAGCCGGGGAGGCCTAGCTGGGGCCAACGTCCTGACTTTC,CASSRGGLAGANVLTF
TRBD1,TRBJ2-3,NA,14,TRBV28,TGTGCCAGCAGCCGGACAGGGGAGTCAGATACGCAGTATTTT,CASSRTGESDTQYF
TRBD1,TRBJ2-6,NA,18,TRBV6-1,TGTGCCAGCAGTGTCCGGGGACAGGGGGCGTCCGGGGCCAACGTCCTGACTTTC,CASSVRGQGASGANVLTF
TRBD1,TRBJ1-5,NA,14,TRBV19,TGTGCCAGTAGTACCGAGGGGGCCAGTCAGCCCCAGCATTTT,CASSTEGASQPQHF
TRBD2,TRBJ2-1,once,15,TRBV28,TGTGCCAGCAGTAAAGCGGGAGGTAACCACAATGAGCAGTTCTTC,CASSKAGGNHNEQFF